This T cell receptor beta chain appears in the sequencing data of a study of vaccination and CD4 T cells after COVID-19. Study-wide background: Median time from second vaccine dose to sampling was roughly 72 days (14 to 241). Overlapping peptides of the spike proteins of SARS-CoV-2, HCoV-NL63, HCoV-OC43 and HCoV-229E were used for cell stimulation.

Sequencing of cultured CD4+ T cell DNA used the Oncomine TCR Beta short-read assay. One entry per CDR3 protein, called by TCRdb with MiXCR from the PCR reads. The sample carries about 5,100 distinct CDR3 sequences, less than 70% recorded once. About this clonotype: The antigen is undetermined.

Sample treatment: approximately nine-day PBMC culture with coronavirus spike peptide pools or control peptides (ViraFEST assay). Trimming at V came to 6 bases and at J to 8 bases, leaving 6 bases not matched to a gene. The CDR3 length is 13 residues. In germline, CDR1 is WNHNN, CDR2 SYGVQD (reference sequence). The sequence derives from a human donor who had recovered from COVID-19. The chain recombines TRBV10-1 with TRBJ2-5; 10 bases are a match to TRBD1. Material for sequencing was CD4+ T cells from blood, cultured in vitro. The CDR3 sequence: CASSTGTGETQYF. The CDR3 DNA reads TGCGCCAGCAGCACTGGGACAGGGGAAACCCAGTACTTC.